This T cell receptor (beta chain) was retrieved from a study of cytomegalovirus exposure and HLA in healthy donors. Researchers ran the PCR with 60 Vbeta and 13 Jbeta primers. The data were produced by immunoSEQ multiplex PCR, yet TCRdb's version contains in-frame clones alone and is incomplete. The profile covers fewer than 110,000 clones, with roughly 73% appearing a single time and roughly 8% taken by the ten largest. This clone was observed once. Trimming stripped 7 bases from V and 2 bases from J, with 12 bases between. The CDR3 is 13 residues long. The germline V gene has CDR1 MNHEY and CDR2 SVGAGI.

The rearrangement links TRBV6-5 to TRBJ2-7, with D perhaps TRBD1 (6 bases). Material for sequencing was PBMCs. The receptor was isolated from a man under 40 in good health and CMV-seronegative. The CDR3 is CASTSTGTYEQYF. The CDR3 nucleotides are TGTGCCAGCACTTCGACAGGAACCTACGAGCAGTACTTC.